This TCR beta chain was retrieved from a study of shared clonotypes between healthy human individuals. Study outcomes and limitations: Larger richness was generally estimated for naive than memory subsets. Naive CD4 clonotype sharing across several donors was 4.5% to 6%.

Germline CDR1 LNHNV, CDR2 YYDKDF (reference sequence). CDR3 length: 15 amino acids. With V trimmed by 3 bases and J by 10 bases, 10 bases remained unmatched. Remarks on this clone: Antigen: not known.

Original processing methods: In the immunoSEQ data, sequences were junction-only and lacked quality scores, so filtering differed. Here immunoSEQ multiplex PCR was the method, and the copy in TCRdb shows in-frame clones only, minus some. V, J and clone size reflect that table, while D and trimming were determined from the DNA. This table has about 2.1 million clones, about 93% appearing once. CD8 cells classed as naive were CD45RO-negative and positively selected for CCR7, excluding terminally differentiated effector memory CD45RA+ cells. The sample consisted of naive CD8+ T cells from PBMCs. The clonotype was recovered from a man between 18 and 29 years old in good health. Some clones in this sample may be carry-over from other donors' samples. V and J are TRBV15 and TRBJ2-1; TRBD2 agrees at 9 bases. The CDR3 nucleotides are TGTGCCACCAGCAGGGAACGTAGCGGGAGTGACGAGCAGTTCTTC. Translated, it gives CATSRERSGSDEQFF.